This T cell receptor (beta chain) was sequenced during a study of cytomegalovirus exposure and HLA in healthy donors. Assay: immunoSEQ multiplex PCR; the TCRdb copy retains only in-frame clones and omits some. The sample carries about 150,000 clones, roughly 89% recorded once. The CDR3 runs to 13 residues. Per germline, CDR1 MDHEN and CDR2 SYDVKM. V gave up 4 bases and J gave up 9 bases, with 10 bases separating them. The V call is TRBV28, the J call TRBJ1-6, with D unresolved. The specimen was PBMCs. The sequence came from a woman between 18 and 29 years old in good health and CMV-seropositive. In nucleotides, the CDR3 is TGTGCCAGCAGTTCCCCGGTGGTTTCACCCCTCCACTTT. Protein product: CASSSPVVSPLHF.